Following are 10 T cell receptor beta chains from one sample sequenced in a study of early T cells in non-severe SARS-CoV-2 infection. TCRdb recomputed calls from the 5' RACE reads with MiXCR, one row per CDR3 protein. Of roughly 50,000 distinct CDR3 sequences in the sample, 4.5% to 7% were seen once. The sequenced material came from whole blood. These receptor sequences come from an adult who was a healthcare worker with PCR-confirmed SARS-CoV-2 infection or an uninfected control (not recorded which).

This clonotype came up a few times. The rearrangement links TRBV6-5 to TRBJ2-2; 7 nucleotides align to TRBD1. CDR3 length: 14 amino acids. The ends lost 7 bases at V and 2 bases at J; junction bases unmatched: 4. Germline values: CDR1 MNHEY, CDR2 SVGAGI. DNA for the CDR3: TGTGCCAGCAAGTCAGGGGGAAACACCGGGGAGCTGTTTTTT. This translates into CASKSGGNTGELFF.

This clonotype was counted ten times or more. The rearrangement links TRBV5-6 to TRBJ2-5; D not certain. V lost 2 bases, J lost 1 base, and 9 bases lay in between. The CDR3 is 14 amino acids. The V gene's germline CDR1 is SGHDT and CDR2 YYEEEE. CDR3 DNA sequence: TGTGCCAGCAGCTTTGACCACTCCCAAGAGACCCAGTACTTC. Its protein product is CASSFDHSQETQYF.

This clonotype was counted between two and nine times. CDR3 sequence: CATSRGGEKLFF. DNA of the CDR3: TGTGCCACCAGCAGGGGCGGCGAAAAACTGTTTTTT. The rearrangement links TRBV15 to TRBJ1-4, with D hard to call. Deletions cut 3 bases from V and 8 bases from J, with 7 bases between. The CDR3 spans 12 residues. Germline CDR1 and CDR2: LNHNV and YYDKDF (reference sequence).

This clonotype was detected many times. The chain is built from TRBV5-1 and TRBJ2-1; D possibly corresponds to TRBD1 (6 bases). Germline lookup yields CDR1 SGHRS and CDR2 YFSETQ. The CDR3 runs to 13 residues. Trimming pared 3 bases from V and 7 bases from J, leaving 11 bases between. The CDR3 loop reads CASSSTQGNEQFF. CDR3 nucleotide sequence: TGCGCCAGCAGCTCTACCCAGGGGAATGAGCAGTTCTTC.

This clonotype was counted ten times or more. CDR3 sequence (DNA): TGCGCCAGCAGCTTCTCCCTGTTTGGGGAAGCTTTCTTT. Translation: CASSFSLFGEAFF. The chain has TRBV5-1 and TRBJ1-1; D gene ambiguous. The V and J ends lost 2 bases and 8 bases respectively, with 13 bases between them. The CDR3 consists of 13 residues. Germline lookup yields CDR1 SGHRS and CDR2 YFSETQ.

On this clonotype itself: A read error may be the cause here, since a much bigger clone is one base away. This chain uses TRBV20-1 with TRBJ2-3, with unresolved D. CDR3 length: 14 amino acids. Trimming cost V 4 bases and J 4 bases, with 15 bases left between them. From germline, CDR1 is DFQATT and CDR2 SNEGSKA (reference sequence). CDR3 loop: CSAMADHRADTQYF. Here the CDR3 DNA reads TGCAGTGCTATGGCGGACCACCGGGCAGATACGCAGTATTTT.

This clonotype was observed many times. The rearrangement joins TRBV24-1 to TRBJ2-3, with TRBD2 matching over 8 bases. Germline V lookup: CDR1 KGHDR, CDR2 SFDVKD. There are 15 residues in the CDR3. V was clipped by 6 bases and J by 1 base; unmatched bases: 5. The DNA of the CDR3 is TGTGCCACCAGTCCTGCGGGAGGCCGCACAGATACGCAGTATTTT. Protein: CATSPAGGRTDTQYF.

This clonotype occurred a few times. The chain recombines TRBV20-1 with TRBJ1-2; TRBD1 matches at 7 bases. This CDR3 has 14 amino acids. Per the germline V gene, CDR1 is DFQATT and CDR2 is SNEGSKA (reference sequence). V gave up 6 bases and J gave up 5 bases; unmatched junction bases: 12. The CDR3 reads CSAYIDRDRYGYTF. The CDR3 region has the DNA TGCAGTGCATATATCGACAGGGATAGGTATGGCTACACCTTC.

In this sample, this clonotype turned up many times. V and J are TRBV6-5 and TRBJ1-5; D is unresolved. This CDR3 has 14 residues. V was trimmed by 2 bases and J by 6 bases, leaving 11 bases between them. The germline gives CDR1 MNHEY, CDR2 SVGAGI. As DNA, the CDR3 is TGTGCCAGCAGTTACGGGAGGGATGGTCAGCCCCAGCATTTT. Amino acids: CASSYGRDGQPQHF.

This clonotype was seen more than once but under ten times. This sequence joins TRBV29-1 and TRBJ1-2; D call uncertain. Germline-derived CDR1 and CDR2 are SQVTM and ANQGSEA. CDR3 length: 11 amino acids. The V end was cut by 4 bases, the J end by 6 bases, with 9 bases between. CDR3 coding DNA: TGCAGCGTTGTAGGGAGCGATGGCTACACCTTC. This translates into CSVVGSDGYTF.